The 7 T cell receptor delta chains below were found in one sample sequenced in a study of gamma-delta chains in newborns, infants, children. TCRdb re-identified clones in the reads via CATT. This table holds about 4,500 delta-chain clones, approximately 2.8% found once. Sample: blood. The receptors here all came from a child who was a newborn, infant or young child, either healthy, febrile or measles-vaccinated (not recorded which).

In regard to this clone: A far larger clone is just one base off, so this is likely a read error. Other DNA sequences of this sample code for an identical CDR3. This rearrangement joins TRDV2 to TRDJ2, with 11 bases lining up with TRDD3. The V gene's germline CDR1 is GEAIGNYY and CDR2 EKD. The CDR3 extends over 15 amino acids. As DNA, the CDR3 is TGTGCCTGTGACTGGGGGATACGCTTGACAGCACAGCTCTTCTTT. Its translation is CACDWGIRLTAQLFF.

With regard to this clone: With a much larger clone just one base away, this may be a read error. The gene calls are TRDV2 and TRDJ1, with 12 bases lining up with TRDD3. Germline V lookup: CDR1 GEAIGNYY, CDR2 EKD. This CDR3 is built from 15 residues. As DNA, the CDR3 is TGTGCCTGTGGCACCGTGGGACTGGGGGATACCCAACTCATCTTT. This sequence encodes CACGTVGLGDTQLIF.

About this clone itself: TCRdb records a much larger clone's protein for this DNA, with a difference at residue 4 that likely arises from a read error; the protein given is the translation of the DNA. The rearrangement links TRDV2 to TRDJ3, with 11 positions matching TRDD3. The junction had 2 bases not matched to a gene; V was cut back by 5 bases and J by 3 bases. There are 16 residues in the CDR3. Germline assignment: CDR1 GEAIGNYY and CDR2 EKD. CDR3 protein: CACGTGGYWDTRQMFF. As DNA, the CDR3 is TGTGCCTGTGGCACTGGGGGATACTGGGACACCCGACAGATGTTTTTC.

Details on this clone: Since a much larger clone is just one base distant, this may be a read error. The genes are TRDV2 and TRDJ3; 13 bases align to TRDD3. The CDR3 has 21 residues. Losses at the gene ends were 0 bases for V and 0 bases for J; bases not matched to a gene: 7. Germline loops: CDR1 GEAIGNYY, CDR2 EKD. CDR3 region: CACDTALGDTLVSWDTRQMFF. The CDR3 bases are TGTGCCTGTGACACCGCACTGGGGGATACGCTGGTCTCCTGGGACACCCGACAGATGTTTTTC.

This clone has more than one count but fewer than ten. A single base separates this from a much larger clone, so it may be a read error. The CDR3 DNA follows: TGTGCCTGTGACAACCTTCCTACTGTACTGGGGGATACTTCGAGCTCCAGGGACACCCGACAGATGTTTTTC. It yields the protein CACDNLPTVLGDTSSSRDTRQMFF. The chain employs TRDV2 and TRDJ3; 12 nucleotides line up with TRDD3. Germline V gene sequence: CDR1 GEAIGNYY, CDR2 EKD. The CDR3 is made up of 24 amino acids.

This clone is medium-sized within its sample. This CDR3 is also generated by other DNA sequences in the sample. V gene TRDV2 combines with J gene TRDJ3, with 8 bases aligning to TRDD3. V shed 0 bases and J 1 base; nucleotides not matched to a gene: 7. The CDR3 extends over 19 amino acids. Germline CDR1 is GEAIGNYY and CDR2 is EKD. DNA for the CDR3: TGTGCCTGTGACACCTCGTACTGGGGGCCGTCCTGGGACACCCGACAGATGTTTTTC. Amino acid sequence: CACDTSYWGPSWDTRQMFF.

The table lists this clone with a few counts. With a much larger clone just one base away, this may be a read error. This same CDR3 is encoded by further DNA sequences in the sample. This chain links TRDV2 with TRDJ3; D possibly corresponds to TRDD3 (5 bases). This CDR3 is built from 19 residues. V was trimmed by 0 bases and J by 0 bases, leaving 14 bases between them. The V gene's germline CDR1 is GEAIGNYY and CDR2 EKD. Here the CDR3 reads CACDTAGGSPSWDTRQMFF. CDR3 DNA sequence: TGTGCCTGTGACACCGCCGGGGGGTCCCCCTCCTGGGACACCCGACAGATGTTTTTC.